This T cell receptor beta chain was profiled in a study of cytomegalovirus exposure and HLA in healthy donors. The table came from immunoSEQ multiplex PCR; TCRdb's copy has only in-frame clones and leaves some out. The sample has over 45,000 clones, more than 80% seen once; the top ten hold around 5.8%. Per the germline V gene, CDR1 is SGHRS and CDR2 is YFSETQ. This CDR3 spans 16 amino acids. J was trimmed by 6 bases and V by 0 bases; bases with no gene match: 8. The sequencing sample was made of PBMCs. This chain links TRBV5-1 with TRBJ2-2; 7 bases map to TRBD2. This receptor was taken from a woman aged 18-29 years in good health and CMV-seronegative. The DNA of the CDR3 is TGCGCCAGCAGCTTGGAGGCGGGAGTTAGGTCCGGGGAGCTGTTTTTT. Residues: CASSLEAGVRSGELFF. Full variable domain (outside the CDR3, taken from reference TRBV5-1 and TRBJ2-2): KAGVTQTPRYLIKTRGQQVTLSCSPISGHRSVSWYQQTPGQGLQFLFEYFSETQRNKGNFPGRFSGRQFSNSRSEMNVSTLELGDSALYLCASSLEAGVRSGELFFGEGSRLTVL.